The 8 T cell receptor beta chains below were found in one sample sequenced in a study of cytomegalovirus exposure and HLA in healthy donors. The PCR used 60 Vbeta and 13 Jbeta primers. The table came from immunoSEQ multiplex PCR; TCRdb's copy has only in-frame clones and leaves some out. The repertoire consists of 110,000 to 150,000 clones, with about a tenth occurring once and the leading ten covering 1.5% to 2%. The source material was PBMCs. The receptors were gathered from a male donor in good health and CMV-seronegative.

V is TRBV10-3 and J is TRBJ1-1, with D perhaps TRBD1 (5 bases). Germline values: CDR1 ENHRY, CDR2 SYGVKD. The CDR3 is 15 residues long. V shed 7 bases and J shed 2 bases, with 17 bases lying between them. The CDR3 DNA is TGTGCCATCACGCAGGGTATCCTGGGAAACACTGAAGCTTTCTTT. Translated, it gives CAITQGILGNTEAFF.

This chain uses TRBV27 with TRBJ2-3; D remains unclear. The CDR3 is 13 amino acids. Trimming shortened V by 1 base and J by 1 base, and 3 bases separated the two germline ends. CDR1 is MNHEY, CDR2 SMNVEV, per germline (reference sequence). Here the CDR3 reads CASSLLGTDTQYF. For the CDR3, the DNA is TGTGCCAGCAGTTTATTAGGCACAGATACGCAGTATTTT.

This clone came up a few times. The V gene is TRBV25-1, the J gene TRBJ1-1; D not certain. Per the germline V gene, CDR1 is MGHDK and CDR2 is SYGVNS. The CDR3 is 14 residues long. The V end lost 4 bases, the J end lost 4 bases, and 13 bases lay between the germline ends. The CDR3 bases are TGTGCCAGCAGTGTTAAGTTTGGCGGCACTGAAGCTTTCTTT. It encodes CASSVKFGGTEAFF.

Only a few counts were recorded for this clone. This chain joins TRBV2 and TRBJ1-1, with a possible D match to TRBD1 (6 bases). V lost 7 bases and J 0 bases, leaving 9 bases between the germline ends. The germline V gene encodes CDR1 SNHLY and CDR2 FYNNEI. This CDR3 contains 13 residues. CDR3 DNA: TGTGCCAGCATCACAGGGTTGAACACTGAAGCTTTCTTT. It is translated as CASITGLNTEAFF. Looking up the rest from reference TRBV2 and TRBJ1-1 gives the full variable domain: EPEVTQTPSHQVTQMGQEVILRCVPISNHLYFYWYRQILGQKVEFLVSFYNNEISEKSEIFDDQFSVERPDGSNFTLKIRSTKLEDSAMYFCASITGLNTEAFFGQGTRLTVV.

This sequence joins TRBV6-4 and TRBJ1-1; 8 positions match TRBD1. The CDR3 runs to 14 residues. Germline trimming cut 3 bases from V and 6 bases from J; bases unmatched to any gene: 6. Germline CDR1 and CDR2: MRHNA and SNTAGT. The CDR3 DNA reads as TGTGCCAGCAGTGAGTTCAGGGGGCATCCTGAAGCTTTCTTT. The encoded protein is CASSEFRGHPEAFF.

The rearrangement joins TRBV29-1 to TRBJ2-7; 7 nucleotides line up with TRBD1. Trimming took 7 bases from V and 2 from J; bases not matched to a gene: 5. This CDR3 contains 12 residues. Germline CDR1 SQVTM, CDR2 ANQGSEA. Here the CDR3 DNA reads TGCAGCGCCCGGGACAGAACCTACGAGCAGTACTTC. Translating gives CSARDRTYEQYF.

This chain connects TRBV30 to TRBJ1-5, with a weak D call TRBD1 (5 bases). The CDR3 covers 13 residues. The V end lost 2 bases, the J end lost 1 base, and 6 bases lay between the germline ends. CDR1 is GTSNPN, CDR2 SVGIG, per germline (reference sequence). DNA of the CDR3: TGTGCCTGGAGTCGGGGGAGCAATCAGCCCCAGCATTTT. It yields the protein CAWSRGSNQPQHF.

The chain has TRBV5-1 and TRBJ2-2; weak D call: TRBD2 (6 bases). There are 15 residues in the CDR3. Germline loops: CDR1 SGHRS, CDR2 YFSETQ. V gave up 0 bases and J gave up 3 bases, with 9 bases separating them. The CDR3 here is CASSLGAGHTGELFF. The CDR3 coding sequence is TGCGCCAGCAGCTTGGGAGCGGGCCACACCGGGGAGCTGTTTTTT.